Listed here are 29 T cell receptor beta chains from one sample, sequenced in a study of blood T cell repertoires in COVID-19. Profiled with immunoSEQ multiplex PCR; TCRdb holds only in-frame clones, not every one. The data show some 97,000 clones, 88% seen once. Input material: peripheral blood. These receptors came from a human donor in a cohort sampled during active COVID-19.

The genes are TRBV28 and TRBJ2-7; the match to TRBD2 covers 7 bases. CDR3 length equals 14 residues. Germline-derived CDR1 and CDR2 are MDHEN and SYDVKM. Losses at the gene ends were 5 bases for V and 2 bases for J; bases not matched to a gene: 6. The CDR3 reads CASSTPGLAYEQYF. The CDR3, as DNA: TGTGCCAGCAGTACCCCAGGACTAGCCTACGAGCAGTACTTC.

The rearrangement links TRBV29-1 to TRBJ2-7; the match to TRBD2 covers 11 bases. Trimming cost V 7 bases and J 2 bases; bases outside gene matches: 4. Germline V gene lookup returns CDR1 SQVTM and CDR2 ANQGSEA. This CDR3 comprises 13 residues. The CDR3 protein is CSGRLAGTYEQYF. DNA of the CDR3: TGCAGCGGTAGACTAGCGGGGACCTACGAGCAGTACTTC.

The rearrangement links TRBV11-2 to TRBJ2-3, with D perhaps matching TRBD1 (5 bases). V shed 1 base and J shed 8 bases, with 16 bases lying between them. The CDR3 totals 15 residues. Germline CDR1 reads SGHAT; CDR2 reads FQNNGV. The CDR3 region is CASSLVVQGKATQYF. The CDR3 bases are TGTGCCAGCAGCTTAGTGGTTCAGGGAAAGGCTACGCAGTATTTT. The full variable domain, rest sourced from reference TRBV11-2 and TRBJ2-3, is EAGVAQSPRYKIIEKRQSVAFWCNPISGHATLYWYQQILGQGPKLLIQFQNNGVVDDSQLPKDRFSAERLKGVDSTLKIQPAKLEDSAVYLCASSLVVQGKATQYFGPGTRLTVL.

The chain links TRBV29-1 to TRBJ2-7; TRBD1 matches 10 bases. The V gene's germline CDR1 is SQVTM and CDR2 ANQGSEA. Trimming at V came to 6 bases and at J to 7 bases, leaving 3 bases not matched to a gene. This CDR3 comprises 11 residues. CDR3 amino acids: CSVTDRGEQYF. The CDR3 DNA reads TGCAGCGTGACGGACAGGGGGGAGCAGTACTTC.

The V gene is TRBV28, the J gene TRBJ2-7, with TRBD2 matching over 7 bases. Germline CDR1 MDHEN, CDR2 SYDVKM. CDR3 length equals 16 residues. Trimming at V came to 3 bases and at J to 2 bases, leaving 10 bases not matched to a gene. The CDR3 region is CASSFLWRERTYEQYF. Written as DNA, the CDR3 is TGTGCCAGCAGTTTTTTATGGCGGGAGCGCACCTACGAGCAGTACTTC.

The chain recombines TRBV19 with TRBJ1-1; possible D gene TRBD1, 5 bases. The CDR3 consists of 13 residues. V lost 3 bases to trimming and J lost 5 bases, with 10 bases between them. Germline-derived CDR1 and CDR2 are LNHDA and SQIVND (reference sequence). As DNA, the CDR3 is TGTGCCAGTAGTATCCGGGGGGATACTGAAGCTTTCTTT. It codes for CASSIRGDTEAFF.

This chain uses TRBV5-1 with TRBJ1-1; D uncertain. Germline V gives CDR1 SGHRS, CDR2 YFSETQ. The CDR3 runs to 13 residues. Trimming removed 1 base at V and 3 bases at J, with 7 bases between. DNA for the CDR3: TGCGCCAGCAGCTTGAAGCTGGACACTGAAGCTTTCTTT. It yields the protein CASSLKLDTEAFF.

The chain employs TRBV5-4 and TRBJ2-5; possible D gene TRBD2, 6 bases. Germline CDR1 and CDR2: SGHNT and YYREEE (reference sequence). The CDR3 covers 16 residues. V gave up 5 bases and J gave up 12 bases, with 29 bases separating them. As DNA, the CDR3 is TGTGCCAGCAGTTTCGGCCTCGCGACTAGTGGGACGGGAAAGTACTTC. Translating it yields CASSFGLATSGTGKYF.

The V call is TRBV19, the J call TRBJ2-7; 7 bases match TRBD1. CDR1 LNHDA and CDR2 SQIVND come from the germline V gene (reference sequence). This CDR3 comprises 14 residues. The V and J ends lost 1 base and 2 bases, in that order; junction bases with no gene match: 2. DNA for the CDR3: TGTGCCAGTAGTATAGCCGGGACAGCCTACGAGCAGTACTTC. Encoded protein: CASSIAGTAYEQYF.

Details on this clone: The sample holds other DNA sequences that translate to the same CDR3. The chain links TRBV5-1 to TRBJ2-7, with D tentatively TRBD1 (5 bases). This CDR3 is 14 amino acids long. Germline V gives CDR1 SGHRS, CDR2 YFSETQ. V gave up 0 bases and J gave up 4 bases, with 11 bases separating them. The CDR3 is CASSLGQGSYEQYF. The CDR3 DNA follows: TGCGCCAGCAGCTTGGGTCAGGGCAGTTACGAGCAGTACTTC. Full variable domain (remainder filled in from reference TRBV5-1 and TRBJ2-7): KAGVTQTPRYLIKTRGQQVTLSCSPISGHRSVSWYQQTPGQGLQFLFEYFSETQRNKGNFPGRFSGRQFSNSRSEMNVSTLELGDSALYLCASSLGQGSYEQYFGPGTRLTVT.

The V gene is TRBV28, the J gene TRBJ2-3, with D possibly TRBD2 on 5 matching bases. CDR1 and CDR2 from the germline V gene are MDHEN and SYDVKM. V was clipped by 5 bases and J by 3 bases, with 18 bases between them. The CDR3 totals 16 residues. CDR3 bases: TGTGCCAGCAGTCGTCCCTCAAGGACTGGGACAGATACGCAGTATTTT. Translation: CASSRPSRTGTDTQYF.

CDR3 loop: CAIRALVADTGELFF. The CDR3 DNA reads as TGTGCCATCAGGGCGCTTGTTGCGGACACCGGGGAGCTGTTTTTT. V and J are TRBV10-3 and TRBJ2-2; D gene uncertain. V gave up 6 bases and J gave up 3 bases, with 14 bases separating them. The CDR3 runs to 15 residues. CDR1 is ENHRY and CDR2 is SYGVKD in the germline V gene.

V and J are TRBV7-6 and TRBJ2-7, with 13 bases matching TRBD2. With V trimmed by 8 bases and J by 2 bases, 9 bases remained unmatched. CDR1 is SGHVS, CDR2 FNYEAQ, per germline. This CDR3 contains 16 residues. Written as DNA, the CDR3 is TGTGCCAGCCCCGGGAGACTAGCGGGAGGACCCTACGAGCAGTACTTC. This encodes CASPGRLAGGPYEQYF.

V usage is TRBV28 and J usage is TRBJ1-4; D is unresolved. The V end lost 7 bases, the J end lost 8 bases, and 11 bases lay between the germline ends. CDR3 length: 12 residues. Germline V lookup: CDR1 MDHEN, CDR2 SYDVKM. The CDR3 reads CASTTPQEKLFF. CDR3 DNA: TGTGCCAGCACCACACCCCAGGAAAAACTGTTTTTT.

This clone was observed once. V usage is TRBV28 and J usage is TRBJ2-7; 9 nucleotides line up with TRBD1. With V trimmed by 5 bases and J by 4 bases, 9 bases remained unmatched. The germline V gene has CDR1 MDHEN and CDR2 SYDVKM. This CDR3 contains 15 residues. CDR3 amino acids: CASSADRDRVYEQYF. CDR3 coding DNA: TGTGCCAGCAGTGCGGATCGGGACAGGGTGTACGAGCAGTACTTC.

J is TRBJ2-7 and V is TRBV9, with 10 nucleotides matching TRBD2. Germline V gene sequence: CDR1 SGDLS, CDR2 YYNGEE. CDR3 length: 16 amino acids. V shed 2 bases and J 4 bases; nucleotides not matched to a gene: 9. The CDR3 DNA is TGTGCCAGCAGCGTGGAACCTAGCGGGAGATCTTACGAGCAGTACTTC. Residues: CASSVEPSGRSYEQYF.

The rearrangement joins TRBV4-2 to TRBJ2-5; D is possibly TRBD2 (6 bases). CDR1 and CDR2 (germline): LGHNA, YNFKEQ. V lost 1 base, J lost 5 bases, and 11 bases lay in between. The CDR3 sequence is 14 residues long. CDR3 sequence: CASSQAGGEETQYF. The CDR3 nucleotides read TGTGCCAGCAGCCAAGCCGGGGGAGAGGAGACCCAGTACTTC.

The chain employs TRBV7-9 and TRBJ2-7; TRBD1 aligns across 9 bases. Looked up from germline, CDR1 is SEHNR and CDR2 is FQNEAQ (reference sequence). The V segment lost 2 bases and the J segment 5 bases; nucleotides outside the gene matches: 7. This CDR3 has 15 amino acids. The CDR3 DNA sequence: TGTGCCAGCAGCTTACGGGACAGGGTACGGGACGAGCAGTACTTC. Its translation: CASSLRDRVRDEQYF.

The chain combines TRBV4-1 with TRBJ2-3; 8 nucleotides agree with TRBD2. The CDR3 length is 14 residues. Trimming removed 3 bases from V and 8 bases from J; junction bases left unmatched: 7. Germline values: CDR1 MGHRA, CDR2 YSYEKL. Here the CDR3 DNA reads TGCGCCAGCAGCCACCCCGGGAGGGGTGTTACGCAGTATTTT. Residues: CASSHPGRGVTQYF.

The chain joins TRBV5-1 to TRBJ2-3, with D tentatively TRBD2 (6 bases). Germline CDR1 is SGHRS and CDR2 is YFSETQ. The CDR3 loop spans 16 amino acids. Deletions cut 1 base from V and 5 bases from J, with 17 bases between. CDR3 in amino acids: CASSLLAGSREDTQYF. CDR3 bases: TGCGCCAGCAGCTTGTTGGCCGGGAGCCGGGAAGATACGCAGTATTTT.

The V call is TRBV28, the J call TRBJ1-3; D ambiguous. Germline values: CDR1 MDHEN, CDR2 SYDVKM. V lost 8 bases and J 2 bases, leaving 7 bases between the germline ends. The CDR3 has 12 amino acids. The CDR3 nucleotides read TGTGCCAGCCTTACTCCTGGAAACACCATATATTTT. Its protein product is CASLTPGNTIYF.

This clone appeared once. This chain connects TRBV28 to TRBJ1-6; D not resolved. V lost 3 bases to trimming and J lost 0 bases, with 9 bases between them. The V gene's germline CDR1 is MDHEN and CDR2 SYDVKM. CDR3 length: 16 residues. The CDR3 DNA reads as TGTGCCAGCAGTTTTAGCGGGAGCTCCTATAATTCACCCCTCCACTTT. It specifies CASSFSGSSYNSPLHF. The variable domain in full, with the rest retrieved from reference TRBV28 and TRBJ1-6, is DVKVTQSSRYLVKRTGEKVFLECVQDMDHENMFWYRQDPGLGLRLIYFSYDVKMKEKGDIPEGYSVSREKKERFSLILESASTNQTSMYLCASSFSGSSYNSPLHFGNGTRLTVT.

This chain uses TRBV11-2 with TRBJ2-1; 8 bases are a match to TRBD1. This CDR3 comprises 19 residues. The J segment lost 4 bases and the V segment lost 2 bases, leaving 16 bases of the junction unmatched. Germline CDR1 SGHAT, CDR2 FQNNGV. CDR3 sequence reads: CASSLSLRQGALYYNEQFF. The CDR3 bases are TGTGCCAGCAGCTTAAGCTTGAGGCAGGGGGCTTTATATTACAATGAGCAGTTCTTC.

The V gene is TRBV19, the J gene TRBJ2-2; 8 nucleotides align to TRBD1. Losses at the gene ends were 1 base for V and 6 bases for J; bases not matched to a gene: 1. From germline, CDR1 is LNHDA and CDR2 SQIVND (reference sequence). The CDR3 has 14 amino acids. The CDR3 coding sequence is TGTGCCAGTAGTATAGCGACAGGGGCCGGGGAGCTGTTTTTT. Protein: CASSIATGAGELFF.

This chain joins TRBV3-1 (or the pseudogene TRBV3-2) and TRBJ1-1; 9 nucleotides match TRBD1. Germline V gene data show CDR1 as LGHDT and CDR2 as YNNKEL (reference sequence). This CDR3 contains 13 residues. V lost 3 bases, J lost 8 bases, and 4 bases stayed unmatched. This CDR3 is CASSHRGQGEAFF. CDR3 in DNA: TGTGCCAGCAGCCACCGGGGACAGGGAGAAGCTTTCTTT.

This clone was counted a single time. The rearrangement uses TRBV5-1 and TRBJ2-7; D is possibly TRBD1 (6 bases). The V gene's germline CDR1 is SGHRS and CDR2 YFSETQ. CDR3 length: 16 residues. The germline V and J ends were trimmed by 0 bases and 3 bases, with 16 bases remaining between them. The CDR3 loop is CASSLAPSQGGYEQYF. CDR3 bases: TGCGCCAGCAGCTTGGCCCCGAGCCAAGGGGGCTACGAGCAGTACTTC.

J is TRBJ2-3 and V is TRBV24-1, with TRBD2 matching over 8 bases. Trimming at V came to 3 bases and at J to 4 bases, leaving 2 bases not matched to a gene. In germline, CDR1 is KGHDR, CDR2 SFDVKD. The CDR3 consists of 14 residues. The CDR3 sequence: CATSDPRGADTQYF. In DNA form, the CDR3 reads TGTGCCACCAGTGATCCGCGGGGGGCAGATACGCAGTATTTT.

This sequence joins TRBV29-1 and TRBJ1-1; D is unresolved. V dropped 4 bases and J dropped 1 base, with 7 bases sitting between them. The germline V gene has CDR1 SQVTM and CDR2 ANQGSEA. This CDR3 is built from 12 residues. This CDR3 reads CSVAVRNTEAFF. The CDR3 DNA is TGCAGCGTTGCGGTCCGGAACACTGAAGCTTTCTTT. Full variable domain (remainder filled in from reference TRBV29-1 and TRBJ1-1): SAVISQKPSRDICQRGTSLTIQCQVDSQVTMMFWYRQQPGQSLTLIATANQGSEATYESGFVIDKFPISRPNLTFSTLTVSNMSPEDSSIYLCSVAVRNTEAFFGQGTRLTVV.

This clone was observed a single time. The J gene is TRBJ1-6, the V gene TRBV7-3; 7 bases align to TRBD1. CDR1 SGHTA and CDR2 FQGTGA come from the germline V gene. CDR3 size: 14 residues. Losses at the gene ends were 3 bases for V and 7 bases for J; bases not matched to a gene: 3. CDR3 sequence reads: CASSFGTVNSPLHF. Here the CDR3 DNA reads TGTGCCAGCAGCTTTGGGACAGTCAATTCACCCCTCCACTTT.